Reported below is one TCR beta chain. There is no known antigen for this receptor. Qualities for individual bases were not recorded, and no much larger clone is one base off. These data belong to a study of cytomegalovirus exposure and HLA in healthy donors (dated by TCRdb to about 2017). Looking at the study overall: An earlier analysis of more than 550 of the donors reported about 280 Gb of sequence data and some 110 million unique TCR beta sequences obtained from approximately 180 million T cells. The T cell repertoires of under 750 subjects were profiled by immunosequencing and related to cytomegalovirus serostatus. Genome-wide SNP genotypes for about three fifths of the roughly 700 donors were used in a later genetic analysis, which treated that subset as a discovery cohort. A later analysis re-analyzed previously published TCR beta repertoires from 600 to 850 donors and added high-resolution HLA genotyping to study TCR occurrence patterns. The later analysis used no new phenotypic data to find candidate immune exposures, relying instead on TCR beta sequences and their occurrence across donors. The study combined high-throughput TCR immunosequencing, statistical association of individual TCRs with disease status, and machine learning to predict cytomegalovirus infection status. Donor age, sex, ethnicity and CMV serostatus were compiled alongside the repertoire data. The aim of the study was to test whether cataloging public T cell receptors could identify signatures of past pathogen exposure. An earlier analysis of 587 of the donors used high-throughput TCR beta sequencing to judge whether each TCR beta V gene segment behaved as functional or pseudogenic. HLA typing included class I and class II loci at four-digit resolution. A separate validation cohort of approximately 120 different subjects was used in addition to the 666-subject first cohort. Four to six DR-DQ haplotypes were handled as single units for association and clustering, since linkage in the cohort was strong. Among about 360 genotyped donors of the cohort, an average of around 240,000 unique TCR beta nucleotide sequences were sequenced per donor, roughly 18% of them non-productive. Among the roughly 430 genotyped donors, approximately 82% belonged to the genetic ancestry cluster associated with self-reported Caucasian donors. The number of donors typed differed by locus, with roughly 620-630 for A, B, C, DRB1 and DQB1, roughly 520 for DQA1, under 610 for DPA1, and about 450 for DPB1. About 330 gigabases of sequencing data and roughly 80 million unique TCR sequences made up an early release that covered under 750 HLA-typed donors. All discovery cohort repertoires had been generated on a single sequencing platform.

The cohort consisted of more than 650 healthy bone marrow donors. All cohort members were sampled while nominally healthy, although unrecorded immune exposures were likely present. The donor tested CMV seropositive, placing the donor among the 290 or so seropositive members of the cohort. A peripheral blood sample was collected from each donor, and TCR beta sequencing was performed on peripheral blood mononuclear cells. Genomic DNA was extracted from the blood cell samples with the Qiagen DNeasy Blood Extraction Kit. The library was prepared using the immunoSEQ multiplex PCR assay. The multiplex PCR relied on a mix of 60 forward primers for TCR Vbeta segments and 13 reverse primers for TCR Jbeta segments. The CDR3 region of rearranged TCR beta genes was amplified from genomic DNA with a multiplex PCR assay. Amplified TCR beta libraries were sequenced as 87-base-pair reads on the Illumina HiSeq System. Under the source paper's analysis protocol: Across the 500 to 700 repertoires, a later analysis counted tens of millions of unique TCR beta chains, 9 million to 14 million of which were shared by at least two donors. Raw reads were error-corrected and collapsed into unique sequences with a nearest-neighbor algorithm that merged closely related sequences to remove PCR and sequencing errors. V, D and J gene segments were assigned by aligning CDR3 sequences to IMGT reference sequences. For a sequence to be retained, at least a six-nucleotide match to both a V gene segment and a J gene segment was required. Rearrangements were classified as productive when the CDR3 lacked stop codons and remained in frame with V and J, and all other rearrangements were classified as non-productive. Following IMGT convention, CDR3 was defined as the stretch from the second conserved V-encoded cysteine to the conserved J-encoded phenylalanine. In an earlier analysis of around 570 of the donors, sequences lacking an unambiguous match to a single V gene segment were excluded. An earlier analysis of several hundred of the donors called V segments functional above 56.7% productive rearrangements and segregating when the between-donor standard deviation exceeded 5%. A statistical classification framework was built for diagnosing cytomegalovirus status from the catalog of TCR beta chain sequences. In a later analysis, V and J genes were assigned by comparing TCR nucleotide sequences against IMGT/GENE-DB human TR gene sequences. In a later analysis, CDR3 sequences and most-parsimonious VDJ recombination scenarios were assigned using the TCRdist pipeline. In a later analysis, each TCR beta chain was defined by its CDR3 amino acid sequence together with its V-gene family, and reads without a unique V-gene family were excluded. To address suspected cross-contamination and a sequencing artifact, a later analysis removed around 590 highly shared, low-generation-probability nucleotide sequences. In a later analysis, a clonal expansion index for each public chain was calculated from normalized within-repertoire ranks of inferred template counts. In a later analysis, generation probabilities were computed using a VDJ recombination model fitted to out-of-frame rearrangements, and the results were checked against IGoR. A later analysis scored TCR-TCR, TCR-HLA and TCR-CMV co-occurrence with hypergeometric tests, applying a repertoire-size bias correction to TCR pairs. A later analysis estimated false discovery rates by permuting HLA or CMV assignments 20 times. A later analysis grouped co-occurring TCRs with DBSCAN, adding TCRdist sequence similarity when clustering within HLA-allele-positive subsets. Repertoires with fewer than 30,000 or more than 120,000 public chains, plus five repertoires with anomalous nucleotide sharing, were excluded from co-occurrence clustering. TCRdb holds this immuneACCESS table with in-frame rearrangements only. Some clones are missing; in checked studies, unresolved V genes explain under half, and the rest has no known cause. V and J calls and clone size are those listed in that table; D and trimming were worked out from the DNA. The sample yields 99,000 or so clones; 75% to 80% were counted once. Roughly 5% of the sample is in the top ten clones.

Beyond this particular receptor, the publication reports: When HLA alleles, especially DR and DQ, strongly co-occurred, TCR associations were difficult to assign to individual alleles. In a later analysis, most CMV-associated TCR beta chains were found to appear HLA-restricted, with HLA associations seemingly driven largely by CMV exposure. A cluster of highly shared sequence variants was judged likely to represent a technical artifact of the sequencing pipeline. A further reported finding was that TCR beta sequences accurately predicted the HLA-A and HLA-B alleles for most subjects in the first cohort. The earlier analysis of 587 of the donors excluded roughly 16 rarely observed V segments, including chromosome 9 orphons, because counts were too low. In an earlier analysis of some 640 of the donors, most TCR beta V segments were observed in productive rearrangements about 90% or about 30% of the time, broadly matching IMGT annotations. In a later analysis, about 16,000 TCR beta sequences were associated with specific HLA alleles at a false discovery rate of 0.05. In a later analysis, HLA-associated TCR beta chains showed more clonal expansion and lower generation probabilities than non-associated chains that were equally common. A later analysis reported that several top co-occurrence clusters appeared linked to parvovirus B19, influenza, CMV and Epstein-Barr virus. Roughly uniform sequencing depth across donors was assumed in presence/absence analyses, although this assumption may not hold. In a later analysis, the rate of TCR association differed among HLA loci, with DRB1 alleles having the most associated TCRs and HLA-C alleles having the fewest. According to the authors, the approach could potentially be generalized to other disease states and immunological phenotypes. The study listed approximately 160 TCR beta chains as associated with cytomegalovirus. While some public TCRs were present in many individuals, most TCR sequences turned up only very rarely across donors. In this cohort, only TCR beta chains were sequenced, and detectable features were limited by the absence of alpha or paired-chain data. Because HLA typing was unavailable for some donors at each locus, only the typed subset was used in association tests. Compared with the 666-donor mean, donors in an Asian-associated ancestry cluster had fewer N-insertions in productive TCRs, according to a later genetic analysis. The classifier was reported to diagnose cytomegalovirus status with high specificity and sensitivity in both the original cohort and the validation cohort. Three of the identified cytomegalovirus-associated TCR beta chains were confirmed in vitro to be specific for cytomegalovirus antigens. V-gene and J-gene trimming of TCR beta chains was associated with a missense DCLRE1C variant in a later genetic analysis, and the association was replicated in an independent cohort. Correlated functional status among segregating V segments might be attributable to linkage disequilibrium, but an unknown experimental factor could not be ruled out. For the cohort, immune exposure information was limited to CMV serostatus.

The sequence derives from a man aged 55 to 70 in good health and CMV-seropositive. The sample consisted of PBMCs.

The nucleotide sequence reads as follows: TGCGCCAGCAGCATAGCGGGGGAGAGCACAGATACGCAGTATTTT. The encoded protein is CASSIAGESTDTQYF. The V gene is TRBV5-1 and the J gene is TRBJ2-3; 9 junctional bases match TRBD2. V trim: 4 bases; J trim: 0 bases; unmatched bases: 3. According to the germline V gene, CDR1 reads SGHRS and CDR2 reads YFSETQ. Its CDR3 holds 15 amino acids, cysteine through phenylalanine. Solely the CDR3 DNA is kept, with 45 bases framed from the first base.